Shown below are 9 T cell receptor beta chains from a single sample sequenced in a study of identical twins. TCRdb re-called the 5' RACE reads with MiXCR, one entry per CDR3 protein. The sample has approximately 140,000 distinct CDR3 sequences, 3% to 4% seen once. Sequencing was done on a sample of memory T cells sorted from blood. Source of these receptors: a man younger than 35 in good health.

This clonotype was seen many times. The junction departs from germline at one end; a sequencing error may be responsible. DNA for the CDR3: TGTGCCAGCAGCTTATTCGCCCCCGGGGTAGCGCTAGCCTCCCACGAGCAGTACTTC. It encodes CASSLFAPGVALASHEQYF. The V call is TRBV11-2, the J call TRBJ2-7; TRBD2 might be the D (5 bases). CDR1 is SGHAT and CDR2 is FQNNGV in the germline V gene. The CDR3 covers 19 residues.

The table lists this clonotype with many counts. V gene TRBV5-6 combines with J gene TRBJ2-7; 8 nucleotides match TRBD1. CDR1 is SGHDT, CDR2 YYEEEE, per germline. V was clipped by 4 bases and J by 2 bases; unmatched bases: 8. This CDR3 is built from 15 residues. Written as DNA, the CDR3 is TGTGCCAGCAGCCCCCCCGGGACAGGAGCCTACGAGCAGTACGTC. Its translation: CASSPPGTGAYEQYV.

This clonotype was counted many times. The chain has TRBV29-1 and TRBJ1-2; TRBD1 agrees at 9 bases. Germline assignment: CDR1 SQVTM and CDR2 ANQGSEA. This CDR3 is built from 12 residues. Trimming cost V 7 bases and J 6 bases; bases outside gene matches: 6. CDR3 loop: CSATDRGHGYTF. CDR3 in DNA: TGCAGCGCTACGGACAGGGGACATGGCTACACCTTC.

This clonotype was counted ten times or more. The chain combines TRBV12-3 or TRBV12-4 with TRBJ2-3; TRBD2 matches 12 bases. J was trimmed by 4 bases and V by 5 bases; bases with no gene match: 7. The CDR3 length is 16 residues. CDR3 in amino acids: CASSPELAGGSDTQYF. The CDR3 region has the DNA TGTGCCAGCAGTCCCGAACTAGCGGGAGGATCAGATACGCAGTATTTT.

This clonotype was found many times. CDR3 residues: CASSISRGTQYF. The CDR3 coding sequence is TGTGCCAGTAGTATCAGCCGGGGTACGCAGTATTTT. This chain uses TRBV19 with TRBJ2-3; a weak D match, TRBD2 (5 bases). Per germline, CDR1 LNHDA and CDR2 SQIVND (reference sequence). The length of the CDR3 is 12 residues. Trimming cost V 3 bases and J 8 bases, with 9 bases left between them.

There are many counts of this clonotype. The J gene is TRBJ2-7, the V gene TRBV5-1; D tentatively reads TRBD1 or TRBD2 (5 bases each). In germline, CDR1 is SGHRS, CDR2 YFSETQ. The CDR3 length is 13 residues. Trimming cost V 7 bases and J 4 bases, with 15 bases left between them. The CDR3 loop reads CASRGTALYEQYF. The CDR3 DNA reads TGCGCCAGCCGAGGGACCGCGCTATACGAGCAGTACTTC. The whole variable domain, filled in from reference TRBV5-1 and TRBJ2-7, reads KAGVTQTPRYLIKTRGQQVTLSCSPISGHRSVSWYQQTPGQGLQFLFEYFSETQRNKGNFPGRFSGRQFSNSRSEMNVSTLELGDSALYLCASRGTALYEQYFGPGTRLTVT.

This clonotype was seen at least ten times. The rearrangement uses TRBV7-2 and TRBJ1-2; TRBD1 agrees at 7 bases. The CDR3 is 15 residues long. J gave up 8 bases and V 0 bases, and 9 bases lay outside the gene matches. Per germline, CDR1 SGHTA and CDR2 FQGNSA. The CDR3 DNA sequence: TGTGCCAGCAGCTTAGCGCTTGGACAGGTGGAAGGCTACACCTTC. Translated, it gives CASSLALGQVEGYTF.

There are many counts of this clonotype. This chain uses TRBV20-1 with TRBJ1-5; 8 bases fit TRBD1. The trim removed 3 bases at V and 7 bases at J, leaving 14 bases unmatched. Germline-derived CDR1 and CDR2 are DFQATT and SNEGSKA (reference sequence). This CDR3 contains 16 residues. The CDR3 loop reads CSASRASGQGGQPQHF. The CDR3 bases are TGCAGTGCTAGTAGGGCCTCAGGACAGGGTGGACAGCCCCAGCATTTT.

This clonotype was observed at least ten times. The chain carries TRBV29-1 and TRBJ2-7; perhaps TRBD2 as D (5 bases). V dropped 8 bases and J dropped 2 bases, with 16 bases sitting between them. Germline V CDR1 and CDR2: SQVTM, ANQGSEA. The CDR3 has 13 residues. The CDR3 coding sequence is TGCAGCCCCGAAGGAGGCGCAACCTACGAGCAGTACGTC. Amino acids: CSPEGGATYEQYV.